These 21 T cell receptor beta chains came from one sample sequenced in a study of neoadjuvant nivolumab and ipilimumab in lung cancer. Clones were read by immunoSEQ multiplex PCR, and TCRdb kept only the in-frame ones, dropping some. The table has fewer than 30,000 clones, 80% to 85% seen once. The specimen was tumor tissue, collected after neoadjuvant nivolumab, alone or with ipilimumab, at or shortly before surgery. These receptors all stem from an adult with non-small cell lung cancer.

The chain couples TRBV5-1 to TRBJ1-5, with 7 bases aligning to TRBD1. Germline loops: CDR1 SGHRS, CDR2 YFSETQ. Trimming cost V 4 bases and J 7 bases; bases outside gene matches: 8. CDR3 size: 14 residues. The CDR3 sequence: CASSPGQRGQPQHF. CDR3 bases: TGCGCCAGCAGCCCGGGACAGCGGGGGCAGCCCCAGCATTTT.

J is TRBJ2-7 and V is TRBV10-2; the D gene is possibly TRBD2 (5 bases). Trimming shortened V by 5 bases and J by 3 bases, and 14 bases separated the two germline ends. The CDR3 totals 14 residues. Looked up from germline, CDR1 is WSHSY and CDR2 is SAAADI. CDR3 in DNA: TGCGCCAGCAGTATAACCGGGATCCACTACGAGCAGTACTTC. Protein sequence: CASSITGIHYEQYF.

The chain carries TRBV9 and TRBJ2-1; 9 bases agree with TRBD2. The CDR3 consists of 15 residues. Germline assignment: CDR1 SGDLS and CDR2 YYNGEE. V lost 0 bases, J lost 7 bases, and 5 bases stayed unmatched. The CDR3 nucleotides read TGTGCCAGCAGCGTAGGAGGTAGCGGGAGTAATGAGCAGTTCTTC. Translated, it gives CASSVGGSGSNEQFF.

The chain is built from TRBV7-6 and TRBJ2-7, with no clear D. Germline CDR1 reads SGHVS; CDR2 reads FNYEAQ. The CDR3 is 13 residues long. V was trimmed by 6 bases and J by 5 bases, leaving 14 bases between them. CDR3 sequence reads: CASSTGPKDEQYF. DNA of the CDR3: TGTGCCAGCAGTACCGGGCCTAAGGACGAGCAGTACTTC.

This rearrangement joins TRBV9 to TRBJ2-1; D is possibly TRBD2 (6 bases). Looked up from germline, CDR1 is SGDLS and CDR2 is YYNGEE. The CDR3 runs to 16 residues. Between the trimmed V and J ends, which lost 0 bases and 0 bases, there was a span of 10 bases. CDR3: CASSVGGGSSYNEQFF. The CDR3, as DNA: TGTGCCAGCAGCGTAGGTGGGGGGAGCTCCTACAATGAGCAGTTCTTC.

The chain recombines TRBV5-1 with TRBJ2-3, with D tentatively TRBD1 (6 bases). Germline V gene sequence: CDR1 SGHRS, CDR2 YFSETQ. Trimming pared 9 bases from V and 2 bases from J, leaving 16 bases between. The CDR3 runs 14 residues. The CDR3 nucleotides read TGCGCCACCACTGGGGGCCCCACCACAGATACGCAGTATTTT. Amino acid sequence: CATTGGPTTDTQYF.

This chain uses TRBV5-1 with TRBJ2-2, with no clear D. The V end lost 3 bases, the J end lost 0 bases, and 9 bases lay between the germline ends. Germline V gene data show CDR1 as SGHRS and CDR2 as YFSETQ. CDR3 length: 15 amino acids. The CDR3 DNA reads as TGCGCCAGCAGCTATGGGCAGGCGAACACCGGGGAGCTGTTTTTT. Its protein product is CASSYGQANTGELFF.

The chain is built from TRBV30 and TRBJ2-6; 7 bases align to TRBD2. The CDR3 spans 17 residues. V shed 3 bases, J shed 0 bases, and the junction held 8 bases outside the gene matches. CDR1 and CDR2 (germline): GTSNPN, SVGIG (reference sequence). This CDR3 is CAWRGRAASSGANVLTF. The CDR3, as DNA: TGTGCCTGGAGAGGGAGGGCCGCCAGCTCTGGGGCCAACGTCCTGACTTTC.

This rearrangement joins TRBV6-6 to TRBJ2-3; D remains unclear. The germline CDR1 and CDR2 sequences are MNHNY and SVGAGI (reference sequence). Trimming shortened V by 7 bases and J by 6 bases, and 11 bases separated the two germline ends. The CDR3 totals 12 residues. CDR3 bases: TGTGCCAGCACAAACTCAAGGGATACGCAGTATTTT. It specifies CASTNSRDTQYF.

CDR3 region: CASSTGYSAPQHF. The CDR3 coding sequence is TGTGCCAGCAGTACAGGGTATTCAGCGCCCCAGCATTTT. The chain is built from TRBV11-3 and TRBJ1-5; D may be TRBD1 (6 bases). V was cut by 6 bases and J by 9 bases, with 15 bases left in between. This CDR3 has 13 residues. Germline-derived CDR1 and CDR2 are SGHNT and YENEEA.

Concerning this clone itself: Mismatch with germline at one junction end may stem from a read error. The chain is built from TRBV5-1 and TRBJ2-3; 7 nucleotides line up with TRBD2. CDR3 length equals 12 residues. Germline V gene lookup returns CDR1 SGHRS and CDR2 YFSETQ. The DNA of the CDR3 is TGCGCCAGCAGCTTGGCGGGGAGGGCCTTGAATTTT. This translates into CASSLAGRALNF.

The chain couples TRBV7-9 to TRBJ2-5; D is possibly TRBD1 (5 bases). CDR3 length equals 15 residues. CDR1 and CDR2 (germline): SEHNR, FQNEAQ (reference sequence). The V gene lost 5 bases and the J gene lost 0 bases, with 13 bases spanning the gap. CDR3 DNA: TGTGCCAGCAGCCCAGGGAAATACAACCAAGAGACCCAGTACTTC. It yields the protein CASSPGKYNQETQYF.

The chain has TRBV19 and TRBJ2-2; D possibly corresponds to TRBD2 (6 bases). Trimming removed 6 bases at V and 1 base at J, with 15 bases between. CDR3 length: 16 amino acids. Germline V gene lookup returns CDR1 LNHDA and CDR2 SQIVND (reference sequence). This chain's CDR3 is CASRQRSGLNTGELFF. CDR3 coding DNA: TGTGCCAGTAGACAAAGGAGCGGGCTGAACACCGGGGAGCTGTTTTTT.

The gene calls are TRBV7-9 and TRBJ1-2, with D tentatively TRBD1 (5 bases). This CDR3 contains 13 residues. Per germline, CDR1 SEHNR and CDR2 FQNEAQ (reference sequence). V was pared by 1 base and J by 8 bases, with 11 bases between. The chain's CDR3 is CASSLGQGEGYTF. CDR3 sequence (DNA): TGTGCCAGCAGCTTAGGCCAGGGTGAAGGCTACACCTTC.

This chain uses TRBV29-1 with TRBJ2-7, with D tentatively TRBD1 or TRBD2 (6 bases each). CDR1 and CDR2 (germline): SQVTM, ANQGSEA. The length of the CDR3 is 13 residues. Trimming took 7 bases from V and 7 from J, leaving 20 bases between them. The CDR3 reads CSGSVPGAGEQYF. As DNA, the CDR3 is TGCAGCGGCAGCGTCCCGGGGGCGGGAGAGCAGTACTTC.

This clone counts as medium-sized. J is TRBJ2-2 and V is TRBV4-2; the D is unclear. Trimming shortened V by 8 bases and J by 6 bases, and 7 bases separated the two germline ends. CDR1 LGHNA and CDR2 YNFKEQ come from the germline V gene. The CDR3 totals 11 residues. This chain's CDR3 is CASSVAGELFF. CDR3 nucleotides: TGTGCCAGCTCCGTGGCCGGGGAGCTGTTTTTT.

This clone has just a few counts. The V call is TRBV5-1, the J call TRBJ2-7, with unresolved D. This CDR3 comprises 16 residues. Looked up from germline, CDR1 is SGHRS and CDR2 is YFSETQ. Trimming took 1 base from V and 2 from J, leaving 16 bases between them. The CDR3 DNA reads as TGCGCCAGCAGCTTGACTCCGATGAATTTAGCCTACGAGCAGTACTTC. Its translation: CASSLTPMNLAYEQYF. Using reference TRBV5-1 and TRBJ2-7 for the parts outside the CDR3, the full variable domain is KAGVTQTPRYLIKTRGQQVTLSCSPISGHRSVSWYQQTPGQGLQFLFEYFSETQRNKGNFPGRFSGRQFSNSRSEMNVSTLELGDSALYLCASSLTPMNLAYEQYFGPGTRLTVT.

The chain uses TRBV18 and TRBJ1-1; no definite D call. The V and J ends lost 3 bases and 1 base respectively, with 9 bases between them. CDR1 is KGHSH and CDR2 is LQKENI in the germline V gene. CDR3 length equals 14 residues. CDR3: CASSPEAGNTEAFF. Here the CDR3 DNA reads TGTGCCAGCTCACCTGAAGCGGGGAACACTGAAGCTTTCTTT.

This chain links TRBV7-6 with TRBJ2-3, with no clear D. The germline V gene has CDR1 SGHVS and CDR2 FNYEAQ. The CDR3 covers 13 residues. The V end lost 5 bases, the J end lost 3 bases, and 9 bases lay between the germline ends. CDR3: CASSPAQTDTQYF. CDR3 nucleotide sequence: TGTGCCAGCAGCCCAGCCCAAACAGATACGCAGTATTTT.

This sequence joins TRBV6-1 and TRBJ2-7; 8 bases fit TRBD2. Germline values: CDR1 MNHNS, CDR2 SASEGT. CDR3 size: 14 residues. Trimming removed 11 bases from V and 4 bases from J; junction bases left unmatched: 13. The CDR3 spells CAFSEAGLGYEQYF. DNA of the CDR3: TGTGCCTTCTCGGAAGCGGGACTAGGTTACGAGCAGTACTTC.

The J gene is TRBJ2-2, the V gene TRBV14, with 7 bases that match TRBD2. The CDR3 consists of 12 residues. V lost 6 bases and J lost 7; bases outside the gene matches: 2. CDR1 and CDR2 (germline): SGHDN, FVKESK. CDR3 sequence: CASSRGVGELFF. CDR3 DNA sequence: TGTGCCAGCAGTCGGGGGGTCGGGGAGCTGTTTTTT.